Below are 10 T cell receptor beta chains sequenced from a single sample in a study of technical replicates of blood from several donors. Some clones are missing from TCRdb's copy, which holds only in-frame ones; the method was immunoSEQ multiplex PCR. The table includes approximately 70,000 clones, roughly 91% detected once. Sequenced material: T cells isolated from PBMCs. Receptors originate from a human donor in good health. Some clones in this sample may be carry-over from other donors' samples.

The J gene is TRBJ2-1, the V gene TRBV14, with 7 bases that match TRBD2. The ends lost 4 bases at V and 0 bases at J; junction bases unmatched: 6. The CDR3 is 16 residues long. Germline V lookup: CDR1 SGHDN, CDR2 FVKESK. The CDR3 region has the DNA TGTGCCAGCAGCCCCGCGGGAGCGAGCTCCTACAATGAGCAGTTCTTC. It encodes CASSPAGASSYNEQFF.

The chain joins TRBV30 to TRBJ1-6, with D perhaps matching TRBD1 (6 bases). V was cut by 2 bases and J by 10 bases, with 15 bases left in between. The germline V gene encodes CDR1 GTSNPN and CDR2 SVGIG (reference sequence). The length of the CDR3 is 14 residues. As DNA, the CDR3 is TGTGCCTGGAGTACGTTACAGGGCGGATCACCCCTCCACTTT. It translates to CAWSTLQGGSPLHF.

The rearrangement links TRBV7-3 to TRBJ2-3; D is unclear. Trimming stripped 6 bases from V and 4 bases from J, with 14 bases between. The CDR3 contains 14 residues. CDR1 is SGHTA, CDR2 FQGTGA, per germline. DNA for the CDR3: TGTGCCAGCAGGTCTAGACCGACCGCAGATACGCAGTATTTT. It yields the protein CASRSRPTADTQYF.

V and J are TRBV19 and TRBJ2-7; D call uncertain. The germline CDR1 and CDR2 sequences are LNHDA and SQIVND (reference sequence). V was cut by 1 base and J by 4 bases, with 8 bases left in between. This CDR3 region has 13 residues. Written as DNA, the CDR3 is TGTGCCAGTAGTATAGCGCTCGCGTACGAGCAGTACTTC. Amino acid sequence: CASSIALAYEQYF.

CDR3 region: CASSYSYSGSSYEQYF. The CDR3 DNA reads as TGTGCCAGCAGTTACTCGTATAGCGGCAGCTCCTACGAGCAGTACTTC. The chain recombines TRBV6-5 with TRBJ2-5; D may be TRBD2 (6 bases). The closer fit of TRBJ2-7 to the DNA end suggests the J call may be wrong. CDR3 length equals 16 residues. Germline CDR1 and CDR2: MNHEY and SVGAGI.

V is TRBV12-5 and J is TRBJ2-2; perhaps TRBD1 as D (6 bases). The CDR3 totals 16 residues. Germline assignment: CDR1 LGHNT and CDR2 FRNRAP. Trimming stripped 7 bases from V and 1 base from J, with 16 bases between. The CDR3 bases are TGTGCTAGTGCTACGTGGGACAAGGAGAACACCGGGGAGCTGTTTTTT. Protein: CASATWDKENTGELFF.

The chain has TRBV19 and TRBJ1-2, with TRBD1 matching over 7 bases. J gave up 5 bases and V 8 bases, and 8 bases lay outside the gene matches. The germline V gene encodes CDR1 LNHDA and CDR2 SQIVND (reference sequence). The CDR3 runs 13 residues. The DNA for the CDR3 is TGTGCCAGTCTTCCGACAGGGTGGTATGGCTACACCTTC. Its translation is CASLPTGWYGYTF.

The CDR3 loop reads CASTGGRETQYF. CDR3 nucleotide sequence: TGTGCCAGCACAGGGGGGCGAGAGACCCAGTACTTC. The genes are TRBV6-5 and TRBJ2-5, with D tentatively TRBD1 (7 bases). The CDR3 runs 12 residues. The V end was cut by 7 bases, the J end by 4 bases, with 10 bases between. Per germline, CDR1 MNHEY and CDR2 SVGAGI.

The chain uses TRBV9 and TRBJ1-4; possibly TRBD1 for D (5 bases). The V and J ends lost 3 bases and 4 bases respectively, with 10 bases between them. Germline CDR1 and CDR2: SGDLS and YYNGEE. The CDR3 runs to 14 residues. The CDR3 loop reads CASSAGHSNEKLFF. The CDR3, as DNA: TGTGCCAGCAGCGCCGGACATAGTAATGAAAAACTGTTTTTT. Using reference TRBV9 and TRBJ1-4 for the parts outside the CDR3, the full variable domain is DSGVTQTPKHLITATGQRVTLRCSPRSGDLSVYWYQQSLDQGLQFLIQYYNGEERAKGNILERFSAQQFPDLHSELNLSSLELGDSALYFCASSAGHSNEKLFFGSGTQLSVL.

The gene calls are TRBV28 and TRBJ2-5, with 9 bases fitting TRBD1. Germline trimming cut 5 bases from V and 4 bases from J; bases unmatched to any gene: 5. The CDR3 covers 14 residues. Germline loops: CDR1 MDHEN, CDR2 SYDVKM. The DNA for the CDR3 is TGTGCCAGCAGTAACAGGGGGCGGGCAGAGACCCAGTACTTC. Its protein is CASSNRGRAETQYF.